The next 7 T cell receptor beta chains were all read from a single sample in a study of beta chain features in type 1 diabetes. Study results and limitations: Type 1 diabetes patients showed a moderate but significant shortening of TCRB CDR3s in all four CD4+ subsets.

No antigen is known for these receptors. The entirety of the isolated RNA underwent reverse transcription, so expressed TCRB transcripts were sequenced. Assay: immunoSEQ multiplex PCR; the TCRdb copy retains only in-frame clones and omits some. The sample includes a few hundred thousand clones, over 8.5% of them seen just once. The specimen was central memory CD4+ T cells from blood. These receptor sequences come from a man aged 30 to 39 with type 1 diabetes.

For this clone: The sample holds other DNA sequences that translate to the same CDR3. The chain recombines TRBV5-1 with TRBJ1-2; D is unclear. Germline V gene data show CDR1 as SGHRS and CDR2 as YFSETQ. V lost 4 bases and J lost 0, with 10 bases in between. The CDR3 sequence is 14 residues long. The CDR3 loop reads CASSPEPANYGYTF. In DNA, the CDR3 is TGCGCCAGCAGCCCTGAGCCGGCTAACTATGGCTACACCTTC.

This clone occurred a few times. CDR3 DNA: TGTGCCAGCAGCTCCGATGCCGGCGTGACCCAGTACTTC. Its protein product is CASSSDAGVTQYF. V gene TRBV7-3 combines with J gene TRBJ2-5; D remains ambiguous. Germline V gives CDR1 SGHTA, CDR2 FQGTGA. V lost 4 bases and J 7 bases, leaving 13 bases between the germline ends. The length of the CDR3 is 13 residues.

J is TRBJ1-5 and V is TRBV7-2, with a possible D match to TRBD1 (6 bases). Germline assignment: CDR1 SGHTA and CDR2 FQGNSA. Trimming left V 3 bases short and J 4 bases short, with 10 bases between. CDR3 length equals 14 residues. The CDR3 region has the DNA TGTGCCAGCAGCTTTCGTACAGGGAATCAGCCCCAGCATTTT. This codes for CASSFRTGNQPQHF.

This clone was seen repeatedly, ten times or more. This chain uses TRBV2 with TRBJ2-6; D is unclear. V dropped 2 bases and J dropped 4 bases, with 9 bases sitting between them. CDR1 is SNHLY, CDR2 FYNNEI, per germline. The CDR3 extends over 15 amino acids. CDR3 residues: CASSEPTGGANVLTF. Written as DNA, the CDR3 is TGTGCCAGCAGTGAACCTACCGGAGGGGCCAACGTCCTGACTTTC.

The chain joins TRBV7-2 to TRBJ1-4; the D is unclear. This CDR3 region has 16 residues. Between the trimmed V and J ends, which lost 1 base and 0 bases, there was a span of 9 bases. The germline V gene encodes CDR1 SGHTA and CDR2 FQGNSA. The CDR3 region is CASSLDLVATNEKLFF. The CDR3 DNA follows: TGTGCCAGCAGCTTAGATCTGGTTGCAACTAATGAAAAACTGTTTTTT.

There are a few counts of this clone. The chain has TRBV18 and TRBJ2-5, with 7 nucleotides matching TRBD1. Unmatched junction bases numbered 7, after V lost 5 bases and J lost 1 base. The germline gives CDR1 KGHSH, CDR2 LQKENI. This CDR3 is 15 amino acids long. The CDR3 DNA follows: TGTGCCAGCTCAGCGGCCGGGACAGTCCAAGAGACCCAGTACTTC. Residues: CASSAAGTVQETQYF.

This clone was seen only a few times. This sequence joins TRBV28 and TRBJ2-3; D is possibly TRBD2 (6 bases). In germline, CDR1 is MDHEN, CDR2 SYDVKM. V was clipped by 6 bases and J by 0 bases, with 16 bases between them. The CDR3 covers 16 residues. CDR3 amino acids: CASSPGGGPSTDTQYF. CDR3 in DNA: TGTGCCAGCAGCCCCGGCGGAGGGCCTAGCACAGATACGCAGTATTTT.